The 29 T cell receptor beta chains below come from one sample, sequenced in a study of blood T cell repertoires in COVID-19 (dated by TCRdb to about 2020). Receptor amplification or capture employed the immunoSEQ multiplex PCR assay. TCRdb stores this immuneACCESS table with in-frame sequences only. Part of the clones is absent; in the studies checked, under half of the shortfall reflects unresolved V genes, and no reason is known for the rest. In all, the sample holds over 50,000 clones, and 80% to 95% of those were seen once. The top ten clonotypes cover around 6.5% of the sample. Material for sequencing was peripheral blood. These receptors were collected from a man in his forties or fifties with active COVID-19.

The V gene is TRBV11-2, the J gene TRBJ2-7, with 8 bases lining up with TRBD2. Trimming took 2 bases from V and 4 from J; bases not matched to a gene: 4. The CDR3 spans 14 residues. Germline assignment: CDR1 SGHAT and CDR2 FQNNGV. The CDR3 DNA reads as TGTGCCAGCAGCTTACCGGGGGGGCCTTACGAGCAGTACTTC. Encoded protein: CASSLPGGPYEQYF.

This chain links TRBV4-3 with TRBJ2-1; no clear D gene. The CDR3 covers 10 residues. Trimming left V 9 bases short and J 6 bases short, with 6 bases between. Germline loops: CDR1 LGHNA, CDR2 YSLEER. DNA for the CDR3: TGCGCCAGTCCAATCAATGAGCAGTTCTTC. It specifies CASPINEQFF.

This sequence joins TRBV15 and TRBJ1-5; D unclear. The V and J ends lost 3 bases and 4 bases respectively, with 7 bases between them. CDR3 length: 13 residues. Germline V gives CDR1 LNHNV, CDR2 YYDKDF (reference sequence). CDR3 sequence reads: CATSRSGNQPQHF. The CDR3 nucleotides are TGTGCCACCAGCAGGTCGGGGAATCAGCCCCAGCATTTT.

Worth noting for this clone: A read error may produce the germline difference seen at one junction end. The chain couples TRBV18 to TRBJ1-1; 8 nucleotides agree with TRBD1. The CDR3 loop spans 17 amino acids. CDR1 and CDR2 from the germline V gene are KGHSH and LQKENI. This CDR3 reads CASSPLEVTGAGTEAFF. The CDR3 coding sequence is TGTGCCAGCTCCCCACTTGAGGTGACAGGGGCAGGCACTGAAGCTTTCTTT.

V gene TRBV19 combines with J gene TRBJ2-5; 7 bases align to TRBD2. The V segment lost 1 base and the J segment 5 bases; nucleotides outside the gene matches: 7. CDR3 size: 15 residues. The V gene's germline CDR1 is LNHDA and CDR2 SQIVND (reference sequence). The CDR3 region is CASSIGRTRSETQYF. The CDR3 region has the DNA TGTGCCAGTAGTATAGGAAGGACTAGATCTGAGACCCAGTACTTC.

The chain combines TRBV5-1 with TRBJ2-2, with 11 bases fitting TRBD2. Trimming at V came to 7 bases and at J to 7 bases, leaving 12 bases not matched to a gene. The CDR3 is 16 residues long. Germline V gene lookup returns CDR1 SGHRS and CDR2 YFSETQ. For the CDR3, the DNA is TGCGCCAGCGTCTCCACGACTAGCGGGGTGAACGGGGAGCTGTTTTTT. The encoded protein is CASVSTTSGVNGELFF.

The CDR3 spells CASSPQTSGRYNEQFF. CDR3 DNA sequence: TGTGCCAGCAGCCCTCAGACTAGCGGGAGATACAATGAGCAGTTCTTC. The chain combines TRBV9 with TRBJ2-1; 12 nucleotides agree with TRBD2. Germline CDR1 is SGDLS and CDR2 is YYNGEE. This CDR3 comprises 16 residues. The V gene end was trimmed by 4 bases and the J gene end by 4 bases; junction bases not matched to a gene: 6. Using reference TRBV9 and TRBJ2-1 for the parts outside the CDR3, the full variable domain is DSGVTQTPKHLITATGQRVTLRCSPRSGDLSVYWYQQSLDQGLQFLIQYYNGEERAKGNILERFSAQQFPDLHSELNLSSLELGDSALYFCASSPQTSGRYNEQFFGPGTRLTVL.

The chain has TRBV27 and TRBJ1-4, with D possibly TRBD1 on 5 matching bases. The CDR3 has 16 amino acids. Trimming removed 1 base from V and 0 bases from J, with 9 bases in between. The germline CDR1 and CDR2 sequences are MNHEY and SMNVEV (reference sequence). In DNA, the CDR3 is TGTGCCAGCAGTTTATATAGGGGCACAACTAATGAAAAACTGTTTTTT. As protein: CASSLYRGTTNEKLFF.

CDR3 sequence: CASSQAFTGESTEAFF. The CDR3 coding sequence is TGTGCCAGCAGCCAAGCCTTTACAGGGGAGAGCACTGAAGCTTTCTTT. V gene TRBV3-1 (or the pseudogene TRBV3-2) combines with J gene TRBJ1-1; 7 bases map to TRBD1. The V gene's germline CDR1 is LGHDT and CDR2 YNNKEL (reference sequence). The CDR3 has 16 residues. V lost 1 base to trimming and J lost 4 bases; unmatched junction nucleotides: 9.

The rearrangement joins TRBV30 to TRBJ1-2; TRBD1 agrees at 8 bases. Germline loops: CDR1 GTSNPN, CDR2 SVGIG (reference sequence). The CDR3 totals 15 residues. The J segment lost 4 bases and the V segment lost 0 bases, leaving 7 bases of the junction unmatched. The CDR3 nucleotides read TGTGCCTGGAGTGTACTCGGACAGGGACTCTATGGCTACACCTTC. Encoded protein: CAWSVLGQGLYGYTF.

This clone was recorded once. The chain has TRBV6-5 and TRBJ1-6; D is unclear. Germline CDR1 and CDR2: MNHEY and SVGAGI. The CDR3 length is 16 residues. V was clipped by 4 bases and J by 3 bases, with 13 bases between them. The CDR3 here is CASSSDITLYNSPLHF. For the CDR3, the DNA is TGTGCCAGCAGTTCCGACATTACTCTCTATAATTCACCCCTCCACTTT.

This clone was observed a single time. DNA for the CDR3: TGCGCCAGCGCCACCCGGCAGGGGGTGGAGACCCAGTACTTC. It is translated as CASATRQGVETQYF. The chain combines TRBV5-1 with TRBJ2-5, with 7 positions matching TRBD1. The junction had 11 bases not matched to a gene; V was cut back by 7 bases and J by 5 bases. The CDR3 runs to 14 residues. Germline-derived CDR1 and CDR2 are SGHRS and YFSETQ.

The DNA of the CDR3 is TGTGCCAGCTCAGCACTCGGACAGGGGGCTGGTGAGACCCAGTACTTC. It specifies CASSALGQGAGETQYF. The genes are TRBV18 and TRBJ2-5, with 11 positions matching TRBD1. The CDR3 consists of 16 residues. V shed 5 bases and J 5 bases; nucleotides not matched to a gene: 10. The V gene's germline CDR1 is KGHSH and CDR2 LQKENI.

In nucleotides, the CDR3 is TGTGCCAGCAGCCGAAGCCGAAGCGGGTTAAGCGCAGATACGCAGTATTTT. As protein: CASSRSRSGLSADTQYF. The V call is TRBV3-1 (or the pseudogene TRBV3-2), the J call TRBJ2-3; D may be TRBD2 (6 bases). The germline V and J ends were trimmed by 4 bases and 4 bases, with 21 bases remaining between them. This CDR3 has 17 amino acids. CDR1 LGHDT and CDR2 YNNKEL come from the germline V gene (reference sequence).

This clone was observed once. This rearrangement joins TRBV5-5 to TRBJ1-1; tentative D call: TRBD1 (6 bases). Trimming took off 4 bases at V and 0 bases at J, with 10 bases between the two ends. Germline V gene sequence: CDR1 SGHKS, CDR2 YYEKEE (reference sequence). This CDR3 has 14 amino acids. The CDR3 region is CASSRGGMNTEAFF. For the CDR3, the DNA is TGTGCCAGCAGCCGCGGGGGCATGAACACTGAAGCTTTCTTT.

V gene TRBV7-8 combines with J gene TRBJ2-7, with TRBD2 as a possible D gene (6 bases). Germline V lookup: CDR1 SGHVS, CDR2 FQNEAQ. The germline V and J ends were trimmed by 6 bases and 5 bases, with 20 bases remaining between them. The length of the CDR3 is 15 residues. CDR3 DNA sequence: TGTGCCAGCAGTGGGGGGTCCGGGTTTTTCAACGAGCAGTACTTC. Its protein product is CASSGGSGFFNEQYF.

This chain uses TRBV28 with TRBJ2-1; maybe TRBD1 (6 bases). V was shortened by 6 bases and J by 4 bases, with 19 bases between the two germline ends. There are 16 residues in the CDR3. From germline, CDR1 is MDHEN and CDR2 SYDVKM. The CDR3: CASRNTGQPQYNEQFF. CDR3 nucleotides: TGTGCCAGCAGGAACACGGGACAACCCCAGTACAATGAGCAGTTCTTC.

The chain is built from TRBV2 and TRBJ2-5, with D tentatively TRBD1 (6 bases). The CDR3 contains 13 residues. Germline V gene lookup returns CDR1 SNHLY and CDR2 FYNNEI. Between the trimmed V and J ends, which lost 3 bases and 5 bases, there was a span of 10 bases. This CDR3 reads CASSDTGWETQYF. In nucleotides, the CDR3 is TGTGCCAGCAGTGATACAGGGTGGGAGACCCAGTACTTC.

The chain joins TRBV29-1 to TRBJ2-2; perhaps TRBD1 as D (6 bases). Germline V lookup: CDR1 SQVTM, CDR2 ANQGSEA. This CDR3 contains 15 residues. V was trimmed by 6 bases and J by 1 base, leaving 15 bases between them. The CDR3 region is CSVRTPGQNTGELFF. CDR3 DNA: TGCAGCGTCAGAACGCCGGGACAGAACACCGGGGAGCTGTTTTTT.

The gene calls are TRBV5-8 and TRBJ1-6; 8 bases map to TRBD1. The ends lost 4 bases at V and 8 bases at J; junction bases unmatched: 5. The CDR3 consists of 14 residues. Germline V gene lookup returns CDR1 SGHTS and CDR2 YDEGEE. Here the CDR3 DNA reads TGTGCCAGCAGCCACAGGGGGTCCTATTCACCCCTCCACTTT. Translation: CASSHRGSYSPLHF.

The chain combines TRBV11-2 with TRBJ1-3, with no clear D. From germline, CDR1 is SGHAT and CDR2 FQNNGV. The CDR3 consists of 17 residues. V was cut by 2 bases and J by 3 bases, with 17 bases left in between. The DNA of the CDR3 is TGTGCCAGCAGCTTAAGTGAGGGCAGTCAGCTTGGAAACACCATATATTTT. It yields the protein CASSLSEGSQLGNTIYF.

The chain recombines TRBV7-2 with TRBJ1-1; D gene ambiguous. The germline V and J ends were trimmed by 2 bases and 2 bases, with 15 bases remaining between them. In germline, CDR1 is SGHTA, CDR2 FQGNSA. The CDR3 contains 16 residues. CDR3 DNA: TGTGCCAGCAGCTTATACAGTGTCATTACTAACACTGAAGCTTTCTTT. It codes for CASSLYSVITNTEAFF.

The chain joins TRBV7-9 to TRBJ2-1, with D possibly being TRBD1 (6 bases). The V gene lost 1 base and the J gene lost 4 bases, with 11 bases spanning the gap. The CDR3 has 15 amino acids. CDR1 is SEHNR and CDR2 is FQNEAQ in the germline V gene (reference sequence). The CDR3 region has the DNA TGTGCCAGCAGCTTAGATTTGGGACATTACAATGAGCAGTTCTTC. Translation: CASSLDLGHYNEQFF.

The rearrangement links TRBV7-9 to TRBJ2-2, with 15 bases that match TRBD2. V shed 5 bases and J 6 bases; nucleotides not matched to a gene: 7. The CDR3 covers 17 residues. CDR1 is SEHNR, CDR2 FQNEAQ, per germline (reference sequence). The CDR3 bases are TGTGCCAGCAGCCAGCCGGGACTAGCGGGAGGAGCCGGGGAGCTGTTTTTT. Its protein is CASSQPGLAGGAGELFF.

The V gene is TRBV21-1, the J gene TRBJ2-7; the table's TRBD2 call for D was not verified on the DNA. TRBV21-1 is described as a pseudogene. The CDR3 has 16 amino acids. The DNA for the CDR3 is TGTGCCAGCAGCTCCTACTTAGCGGGAGGTTCCTACGAGCAGTACTTC. Residues: CASSSYLAGGSYEQYF.

This chain links TRBV18 with TRBJ2-2; D ambiguous. The CDR3 extends over 14 amino acids. V lost 4 bases and J lost 0, with 6 bases in between. The germline gives CDR1 KGHSH, CDR2 LQKENI. The CDR3 protein is CASSLLSNTGELFF. CDR3 sequence (DNA): TGTGCCAGCTCACTCTTATCGAACACCGGGGAGCTGTTTTTT.

The chain recombines TRBV19 with TRBJ1-1, with 10 bases aligning to TRBD1. V gave up 0 bases and J gave up 0 bases; unmatched junction bases: 4. The CDR3 extends over 17 amino acids. Germline V CDR1 and CDR2: LNHDA, SQIVND (reference sequence). The CDR3 reads CASSIDFGTGVNTEAFF. In DNA form, the CDR3 reads TGTGCCAGTAGTATAGATTTTGGGACAGGGGTGAACACTGAAGCTTTCTTT.

CDR3 sequence: CASTQTGKNTEAFF. The CDR3, as DNA: TGTGCCAGCACCCAGACAGGAAAGAACACTGAAGCTTTCTTT. The chain joins TRBV3-1 (or the pseudogene TRBV3-2) to TRBJ1-1; maybe TRBD1 (6 bases). CDR1 is LGHDT and CDR2 is YNNKEL in the germline V gene (reference sequence). The CDR3 totals 14 residues. V dropped 7 bases and J dropped 1 base, with 13 bases sitting between them.

This clone was found once. The rearrangement links TRBV19 to TRBJ1-3; 8 bases align to TRBD1. CDR1 LNHDA and CDR2 SQIVND come from the germline V gene (reference sequence). With 6 bases clipped from V and 0 bases from J, the junction kept 7 bases outside the gene matches. The CDR3 is made up of 16 amino acids. The DNA of the CDR3 is TGTGCCAGTAGGAGAGGTACAGGGGGCTCTGGAAACACCATATATTTT. Translated, it gives CASRRGTGGSGNTIYF.